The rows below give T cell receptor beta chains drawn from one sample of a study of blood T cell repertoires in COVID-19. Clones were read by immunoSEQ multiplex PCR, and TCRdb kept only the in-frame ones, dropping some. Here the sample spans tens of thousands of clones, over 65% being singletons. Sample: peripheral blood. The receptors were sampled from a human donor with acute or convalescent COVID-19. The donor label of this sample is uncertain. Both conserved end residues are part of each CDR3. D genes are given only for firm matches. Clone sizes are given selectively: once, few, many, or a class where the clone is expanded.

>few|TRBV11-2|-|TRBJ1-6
TGTGCCAGCAGCTTAGAACTCGGGTATTCACCCCTCCACTTT
CASSLELGYSPLHF
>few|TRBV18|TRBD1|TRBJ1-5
TGTGCCAGCTCACCACTCCCTGGCAGGGGGGCTGGTCTCGAACGGCCCCAGCATTTT
CASSPLPGRGAGLERPQHF
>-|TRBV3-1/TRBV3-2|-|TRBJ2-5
TGTGCCAGCAGCCAGGCGGGGCCGGAGACCCAGTACTTC
CASSQAGPETQYF
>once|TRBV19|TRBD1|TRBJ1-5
TGTGCCAGTAGTAACCTGGGGACAGGAGGGGATCAGCCCCAGCATTTT
CASSNLGTGGDQPQHF
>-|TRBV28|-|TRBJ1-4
TGTGCCAGCAGTTTTCCCGGGAACAATGAAAAACTGTTTTTT
CASSFPGNNEKLFF
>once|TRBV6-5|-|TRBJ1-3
TGTGCCAGCAAGGGGCAAACCTCTGGAAACACCATATATTTT
CASKGQTSGNTIYF
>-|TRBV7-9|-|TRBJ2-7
TGTGCCAGCAGTTCGCCTAGCAATCAAAACGAGCAGTACTTC
CASSSPSNQNEQYF
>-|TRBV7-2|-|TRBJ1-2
TGTGCCAGCAGCTTAGCCCCAGGCGTCCGGGGAGGCTACACCTTC
CASSLAPGVRGGYTF
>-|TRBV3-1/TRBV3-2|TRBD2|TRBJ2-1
TGTGCCAGCAGCAAATCGCGGGAGAGGGAGTTCTTC
CASSKSREREFF
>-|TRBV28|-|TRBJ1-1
TGTGCCAGCAGCCAGGGGACGGGTCGCACTGAAGCTTTCTTT
CASSQGTGRTEAFF
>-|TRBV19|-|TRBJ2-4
TGTGCCAGTAGGGGACACATTCTAGCCAAAAACATTCAGTACTTC
CASRGHILAKNIQYF
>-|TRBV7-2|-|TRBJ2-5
TGTGCCAGCAAGAACCGGGTGCAAGAGACCCAGTACTTC
CASKNRVQETQYF
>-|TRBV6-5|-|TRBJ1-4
TGTGCCAGCAGACCAACTCAGGGGCTGGGTGAAAAACTGTTTTTT
CASRPTQGLGEKLFF
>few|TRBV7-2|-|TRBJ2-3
TGTGCCAGCAGCAATGGACACGCATCCACAGATACGCAGTATTTT
CASSNGHASTDTQYF
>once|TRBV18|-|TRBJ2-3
TGTGCCAGCTCGCTCTCCACGGGGGGCACAGATACGCAGTATTTT
CASSLSTGGTDTQYF
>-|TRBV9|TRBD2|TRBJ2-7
TGTGCCAGCAGCGTAGGGGCTAGCGGGAGTTTCGGCGAGCAGTACTTC
CASSVGASGSFGEQYF
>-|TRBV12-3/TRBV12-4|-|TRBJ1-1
TGTGCCAGCAGTTTAAGGGACACCGCTGAAGCTTTCTTT
CASSLRDTAEAFF
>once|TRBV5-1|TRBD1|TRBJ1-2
TGCGCCAGCAGCCCGGGGGGACAGGGTCACTATGGCTACACCTTC
CASSPGGQGHYGYTF
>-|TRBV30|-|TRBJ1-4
TGTGCCGGGCGGGGGGATGGAGAAAAACTGTTTTTT
CAGRGDGEKLFF
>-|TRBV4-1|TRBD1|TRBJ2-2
TGCGCCAGCAGCCCCCAGAGAGCTGGGGACAGGGCCGGGGAGCTGTTTTTT
CASSPQRAGDRAGELFF
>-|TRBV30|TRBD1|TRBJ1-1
TGTGCCTGGAAGGCAGGGGGCTTCACTGAAGCTTTCTTT
CAWKAGGFTEAFF
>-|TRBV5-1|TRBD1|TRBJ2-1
TGCGCCAGCAGCAAGGACAGGGATGAGCAGTTCTTC
CASSKDRDEQFF
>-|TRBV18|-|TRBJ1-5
TGTGCCAGCTCACCAGAGGCAGCCAATCAGCCCCAGCATTTT
CASSPEAANQPQHF
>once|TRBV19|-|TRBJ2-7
TGTGCCAGCCGGTCGGAGGGCAGCTCCTACGAGCAGTACTTC
CASRSEGSSYEQYF
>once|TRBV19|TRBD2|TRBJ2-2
TGTGCCAGTAGGGGACTAGCTTCCACCGGGGAGCTGTTTTTT
CASRGLASTGELFF
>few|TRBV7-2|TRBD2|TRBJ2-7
TGTGCCAGCAGCCCCCCGGGGGGTGGGTACGAGCAGTACTTC
CASSPPGGGYEQYF
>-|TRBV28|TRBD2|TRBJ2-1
TGTGCCAGCAGTAAAAGCGGGGGGGATCACAATGAGCAGTTCTTC
CASSKSGGDHNEQFF
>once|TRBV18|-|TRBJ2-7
TGTGCCAGCTCACCAGCAGTTTCCTACGAGCAGTACTTC
CASSPAVSYEQYF
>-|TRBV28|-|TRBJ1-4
TGTGCCGGCTCGGCAGGTTCTCCTAATGAAAAACTGTTTTTT
CAGSAGSPNEKLFF
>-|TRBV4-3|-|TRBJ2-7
TGCGCCAGCAGCCAAGAGTCTACGGGGGATTACGAGCAGTACTTC
CASSQESTGDYEQYF
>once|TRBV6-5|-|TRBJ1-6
TGTGCCAGCTCCCAGGGAAATTCACCCCTCCACTTT
CASSQGNSPLHF
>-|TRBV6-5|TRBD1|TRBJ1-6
TGTGCCAGCAAGGGACAGGGAACGGGACCCCTCCACTTT
CASKGQGTGPLHF
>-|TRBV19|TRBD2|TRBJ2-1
TGTGCCAGTAGTATAACCGGACTAGCGGGAGGGCAGAGAAAAAATGAGCAGTTCTTC
CASSITGLAGGQRKNEQFF
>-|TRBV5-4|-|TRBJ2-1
TGTGCCAGCAGCTTCCCCCGGGACATTGCCAATGAGCAGTTCTTC
CASSFPRDIANEQFF
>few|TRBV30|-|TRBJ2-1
TGTGCCTGGAGTGCTCGTCGGAATGAGCAGTTCTTC
CAWSARRNEQFF
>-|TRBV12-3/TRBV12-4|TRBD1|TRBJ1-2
TGTGCCAGCAGCATCACAGGGGGCGGTGGCTACACCTTC
CASSITGGGGYTF
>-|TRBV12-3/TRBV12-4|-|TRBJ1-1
TGTGCCAGCTCGTTAAAGGGAGGAGGGGCTTTCTTT
CASSLKGGGAFF
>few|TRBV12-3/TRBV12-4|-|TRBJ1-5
TGTGCCAGCAGTTTATCGACTAATCAGCCCCAGCATTTT
CASSLSTNQPQHF
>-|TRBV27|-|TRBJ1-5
TGTGCCAGCAGTCCACTCACAGGTTCGGCTCAGCCCCAGCATTTT
CASSPLTGSAQPQHF
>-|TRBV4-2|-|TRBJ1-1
TGTGCCAGCAGCCGAGGTCCGACAGGCCCTGACACTGAAGCTTTCTTT
CASSRGPTGPDTEAFF
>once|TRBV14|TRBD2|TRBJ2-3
TGTGCCAGCAGCCAGCTTAGCGGGCTCACAGATACGCAGTATTTT
CASSQLSGLTDTQYF
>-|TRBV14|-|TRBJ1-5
TGTGCCAGCAGCCATAGAGAGCCCCAGCATTTT
CASSHREPQHF
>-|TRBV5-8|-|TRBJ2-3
TGTGCCAGCAGCTTGGAAGGCGGGGTAGATACGCAGTATTTT
CASSLEGGVDTQYF
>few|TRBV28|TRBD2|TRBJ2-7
TGTGCCAGCAGTTTACTAGCGGGAGGGTATGAGCAGTACTTC
CASSLLAGGYEQYF
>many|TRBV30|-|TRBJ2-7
TGTGCCTGGAGCGAAACTAGCGGGACAGGGAGCTACGAGCAGTACTTC
CAWSETSGTGSYEQYF
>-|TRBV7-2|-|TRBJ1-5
TGTGCCAGCACCAAGGGGTGGGATCAGCCCCAGCATTTT
CASTKGWDQPQHF